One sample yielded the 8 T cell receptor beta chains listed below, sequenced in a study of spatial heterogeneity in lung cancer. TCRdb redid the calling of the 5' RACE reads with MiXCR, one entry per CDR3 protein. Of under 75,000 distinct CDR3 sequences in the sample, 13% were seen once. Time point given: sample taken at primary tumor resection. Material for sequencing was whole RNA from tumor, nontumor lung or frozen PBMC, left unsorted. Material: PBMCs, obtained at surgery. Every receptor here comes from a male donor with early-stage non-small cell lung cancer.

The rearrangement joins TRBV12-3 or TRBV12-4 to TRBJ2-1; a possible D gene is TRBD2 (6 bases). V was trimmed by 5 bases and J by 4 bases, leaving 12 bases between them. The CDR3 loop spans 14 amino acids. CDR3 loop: CASSTGTSYNEQFF. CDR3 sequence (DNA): TGTGCCAGCAGTACCGGGACTTCTTACAATGAGCAGTTCTTC.

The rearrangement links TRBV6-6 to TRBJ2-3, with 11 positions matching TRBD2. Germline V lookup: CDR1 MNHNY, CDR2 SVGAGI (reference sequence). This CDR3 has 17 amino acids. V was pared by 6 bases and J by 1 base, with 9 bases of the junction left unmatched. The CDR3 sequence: CASSPWTSGLCTDTQYF. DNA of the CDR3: TGTGCCAGCAGCCCCTGGACTAGCGGGTTGTGCACAGATACGCAGTATTTT.

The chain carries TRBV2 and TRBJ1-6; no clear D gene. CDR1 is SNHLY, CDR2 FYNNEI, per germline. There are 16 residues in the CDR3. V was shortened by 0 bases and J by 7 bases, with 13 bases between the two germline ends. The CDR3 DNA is TGTGCCAGCAGTGAAGCGGGGAGGACGGCGAATTCACCCCTCCACTTT. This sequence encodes CASSEAGRTANSPLHF.

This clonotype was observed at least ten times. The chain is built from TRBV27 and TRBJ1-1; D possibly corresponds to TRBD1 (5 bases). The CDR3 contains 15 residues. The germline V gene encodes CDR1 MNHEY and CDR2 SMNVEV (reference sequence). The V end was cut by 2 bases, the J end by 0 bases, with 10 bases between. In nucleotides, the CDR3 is TGTGCCAGCAGTTTAAGACAGCGGATGAACACTGAAGCTTTCTTT. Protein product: CASSLRQRMNTEAFF.

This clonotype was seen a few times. CDR3 sequence: CASSRFRGNEQFF. The DNA for the CDR3 is TGTGCCAGCAGCCGCTTCAGAGGGAATGAGCAGTTCTTC. The V call is TRBV3-1, the J call TRBJ2-1; possible D gene TRBD2, 5 bases. Looked up from germline, CDR1 is LGHDT and CDR2 is YNNKEL (reference sequence). V was shortened by 4 bases and J by 7 bases, with 11 bases between the two germline ends. This CDR3 has 13 amino acids.

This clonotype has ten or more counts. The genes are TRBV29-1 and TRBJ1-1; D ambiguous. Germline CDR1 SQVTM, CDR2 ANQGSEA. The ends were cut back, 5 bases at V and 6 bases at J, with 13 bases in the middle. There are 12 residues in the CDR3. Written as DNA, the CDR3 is TGCAGCGTTTCTCTGAGGAGCGCTGAAGCTTTCTTT. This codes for CSVSLRSAEAFF.

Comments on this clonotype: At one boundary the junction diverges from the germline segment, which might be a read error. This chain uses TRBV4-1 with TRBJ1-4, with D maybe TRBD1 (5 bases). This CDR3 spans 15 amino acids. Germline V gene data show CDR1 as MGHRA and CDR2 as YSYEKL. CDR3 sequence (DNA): TGCGCCAGCAGCCCTCCGGGACGGACTAATGTAAAACTGTTTTTT. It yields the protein CASSPPGRTNVKLFF.

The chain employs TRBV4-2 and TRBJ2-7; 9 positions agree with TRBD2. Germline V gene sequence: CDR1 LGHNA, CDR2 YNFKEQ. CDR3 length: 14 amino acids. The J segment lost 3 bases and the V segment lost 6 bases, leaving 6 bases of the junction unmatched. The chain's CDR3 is CASSPSGEVYEQYF. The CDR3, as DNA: TGTGCCAGCAGTCCTAGCGGGGAAGTCTACGAGCAGTACTTC.